The 21 T cell receptor beta chains listed next were all sequenced from one sample in a study of T cells after posttransplantation cyclophosphamide. Sequencing was performed with immunoSEQ multiplex PCR; in TCRdb, only in-frame clones are kept and a portion is missing. The table includes just over 65,000 clones, just over 90% detected once. Input material: PBMCs. The receptors derive from a young woman in good health and a related stem cell transplant donor.

The CDR3, as DNA: TGTGCTAGTGGTTTGGTACGTCTGGGTACGGCTGGAAACACCATATATTTT. Protein sequence: CASGLVRLGTAGNTIYF. This sequence joins TRBV12-5 and TRBJ1-3; D unresolved. The CDR3 is made up of 17 amino acids. Trimming removed 0 bases at V and 2 bases at J, with 14 bases between. Germline V gene sequence: CDR1 LGHNT, CDR2 FRNRAP.

CDR3 bases: TGTGCCAGCAGCGGACGACAGGGGGCGAGAAATGAGCAGTTCTTC. Translated: CASSGRQGARNEQFF. J is TRBJ2-1 and V is TRBV9; 10 positions match TRBD1. Germline values: CDR1 SGDLS, CDR2 YYNGEE. The CDR3 covers 15 residues. With V trimmed by 3 bases and J by 7 bases, 7 bases remained unmatched.

Here the CDR3 reads CASSQDWGGTEAFF. CDR3 DNA sequence: TGCGCCAGCAGCCAAGATTGGGGTGGGACTGAAGCTTTCTTT. The chain recombines TRBV4-3 with TRBJ1-1; D gene uncertain. This CDR3 region has 14 residues. CDR1 and CDR2 from the germline V gene are LGHNA and YSLEER. V dropped 0 bases and J dropped 5 bases, with 10 bases sitting between them.

This clone was observed a single time. The chain recombines TRBV4-2 with TRBJ1-2; D is undetermined. The germline V gene has CDR1 LGHNA and CDR2 YNFKEQ. CDR3 length equals 12 residues. V lost 0 bases to trimming and J lost 8 bases, with 7 bases between them. The CDR3 loop reads CASSQDARGYTF. The CDR3 coding sequence is TGTGCCAGCAGCCAAGATGCCCGAGGCTACACCTTC.

V gene TRBV5-6 combines with J gene TRBJ2-3, with D uncertain. The CDR3 loop spans 15 amino acids. V lost 0 bases, J lost 0 bases, and 8 bases lay in between. The germline V gene encodes CDR1 SGHDT and CDR2 YYEEEE. CDR3 residues: CASSLDWSSTDTQYF. DNA of the CDR3: TGTGCCAGCAGCTTGGATTGGTCTAGCACAGATACGCAGTATTTT.

V gene TRBV10-1 combines with J gene TRBJ2-1; D possibly matches TRBD1 or TRBD2 (5 bases each). The CDR3 spans 14 residues. Germline values: CDR1 WNHNN, CDR2 SYGVQD (reference sequence). Deletions cut 11 bases from V and 2 bases from J, with 16 bases between. CDR3 nucleotides: TGCGCCGGGGCCGGGACGGAGGCCTACAATGAGCAGTTCTTC. It specifies CAGAGTEAYNEQFF.

V gene TRBV12-5 combines with J gene TRBJ1-6; maybe TRBD1 (6 bases). CDR3 length: 14 residues. Germline CDR1 LGHNT, CDR2 FRNRAP. V shed 2 bases and J shed 10 bases, with 12 bases lying between them. CDR3 protein: CASGLNSRGSPLHF. CDR3 sequence (DNA): TGTGCTAGTGGTTTGAACTCAAGGGGGTCACCCCTCCACTTT.

This clone turned up a few times. The chain joins TRBV15 to TRBJ2-7, with a possible D match to TRBD1 (6 bases). V dropped 0 bases and J dropped 2 bases, with 8 bases sitting between them. The CDR3 spans 14 residues. CDR1 is LNHNV and CDR2 is YYDKDF in the germline V gene (reference sequence). The DNA for the CDR3 is TGTGCCACCAGCAGAGATAGGGGGACCTACGAGCAGTACTTC. Its translation is CATSRDRGTYEQYF. Full variable domain (outside the CDR3, taken from reference TRBV15 and TRBJ2-7): DAMVIQNPRYQVTQFGKPVTLSCSQTLNHNVMYWYQQKSSQAPKLLFHYYDKDFNNEADTPDNFQSRRPNTSFCFLDIRSPGLGDTAMYLCATSRDRGTYEQYFGPGTRLTVT.

The V call is TRBV30, the J call TRBJ1-5; D is ambiguous. Trimming pared 2 bases from V and 11 bases from J, leaving 10 bases between. Germline V gene data show CDR1 as GTSNPN and CDR2 as SVGIG (reference sequence). CDR3 length: 11 residues. The CDR3 here is CAWSTGGTQHF. CDR3 sequence (DNA): TGTGCCTGGAGTACCGGAGGAACCCAGCATTTT.

V is TRBV5-5 and J is TRBJ2-6; 12 positions match TRBD1. In germline, CDR1 is SGHKS, CDR2 YYEKEE (reference sequence). CDR3 length: 17 residues. Germline trimming cut 3 bases from V and 2 bases from J; bases unmatched to any gene: 3. Written as DNA, the CDR3 is TGTGCCAGCAGCTCGGGACAGGGGGCCGCTGGGGCCAACGTCCTGACTTTC. It specifies CASSSGQGAAGANVLTF.

The V call is TRBV7-8, the J call TRBJ2-2; tentatively, D is TRBD2 (7 bases). CDR1 and CDR2 (germline): SGHVS, FQNEAQ. This CDR3 contains 16 residues. Trimming removed 4 bases from V and 1 base from J, with 13 bases in between. The CDR3 spells CASSSGGRENTGELFF. The CDR3 DNA sequence: TGTGCCAGCAGCTCGGGGGGCAGGGAGAACACCGGGGAGCTGTTTTTT.

This chain uses TRBV19 with TRBJ2-7, with D possibly matching TRBD2 (6 bases). Looked up from germline, CDR1 is LNHDA and CDR2 is SQIVND (reference sequence). The CDR3 totals 15 residues. The V end lost 3 bases, the J end lost 4 bases, and 16 bases lay between the germline ends. This chain's CDR3 is CASSIVGARGYEQYF. The CDR3 DNA reads as TGTGCCAGTAGTATTGTCGGGGCGCGGGGATACGAGCAGTACTTC.

With regard to this clone: The sample holds other DNA sequences that translate to the same CDR3. The CDR3 sequence is CASSPRTGSYNSPLHF. CDR3 coding DNA: TGTGCCAGCAGTCCGCGGACAGGCTCCTATAATTCACCCCTCCACTTT. The V call is TRBV27, the J call TRBJ1-6, with TRBD1 matching over 7 bases. The CDR3 spans 16 residues. Germline V gene data show CDR1 as MNHEY and CDR2 as SMNVEV (reference sequence). Unmatched junction bases numbered 4, after V lost 5 bases and J lost 0 bases.

The rearrangement joins TRBV7-6 to TRBJ1-3; no reliable D call. Germline CDR1 is SGHVS and CDR2 is FNYEAQ. Trimming left V 0 bases short and J 0 bases short, with 12 bases between. The CDR3 spans 17 residues. This CDR3 is CASSLAPGPTSGNTIYF. In DNA form, the CDR3 reads TGTGCCAGCAGCTTAGCCCCAGGACCGACCTCTGGAAACACCATATATTTT. Full variable domain (rest looked up from reference TRBV7-6 and TRBJ1-3): GAGVSQSPRYKVTKRGQDVALRCDPISGHVSLYWYRQALGQGPEFLTYFNYEAQQDKSGLPNDRFSAERPEGSISTLTIQRTEQRDSAMYRCASSLAPGPTSGNTIYFGEGSWLTVV.

V usage is TRBV29-1 and J usage is TRBJ1-1; unclear D gene. V lost 6 bases and J 1 base, leaving 9 bases between the germline ends. CDR1 is SQVTM and CDR2 is ANQGSEA in the germline V gene. The CDR3 length is 12 residues. The CDR3 region has the DNA TGCAGCGTATGGACGTGGAACACTGAAGCTTTCTTT. Encoded protein: CSVWTWNTEAFF.

This clone was seen a single time. The chain joins TRBV2 to TRBJ1-5; D is possibly TRBD1 (5 bases). CDR3 size: 15 residues. CDR1 is SNHLY and CDR2 is FYNNEI in the germline V gene. The V and J ends lost 2 bases and 3 bases respectively, with 11 bases between them. In nucleotides, the CDR3 is TGTGCCAGCAGTGAATGGGGGAACTTCAATCAGCCCCAGCATTTT. Protein: CASSEWGNFNQPQHF.

The genes are TRBV4-3 and TRBJ1-2; D unclear. Trimming cost V 0 bases and J 5 bases, with 16 bases left between them. The CDR3 has 16 residues. The germline CDR1 and CDR2 sequences are LGHNA and YSLEER. CDR3: CASSQDLVGRMYGYTF. The CDR3 nucleotides read TGCGCCAGCAGCCAAGATCTGGTCGGGCGGATGTATGGCTACACCTTC.

J is TRBJ1-6 and V is TRBV9; D uncertain. The germline V gene encodes CDR1 SGDLS and CDR2 YYNGEE. The CDR3 loop spans 13 amino acids. Trimming took 4 bases from V and 6 from J, leaving 8 bases between them. The CDR3 loop is CASSQRTNSPLHF. The CDR3 coding sequence is TGTGCCAGCAGCCAAAGGACTAATTCACCCCTCCACTTT.

The rearrangement joins TRBV5-6 to TRBJ1-1, with 8 bases lining up with TRBD1. CDR1 and CDR2 from the germline V gene are SGHDT and YYEEEE. This CDR3 is 17 amino acids long. V gave up 9 bases and J gave up 2 bases; unmatched junction bases: 18. CDR3 sequence reads: CAILIRDRRTTNTEAFF. DNA for the CDR3: TGTGCCATCCTGATCCGGGACAGGAGAACCACTAACACTGAAGCTTTCTTT.

This sequence joins TRBV18 and TRBJ1-2; TRBD1 matches 11 bases. Looked up from germline, CDR1 is KGHSH and CDR2 is LQKENI. The trim removed 6 bases at V and 7 bases at J, leaving 4 bases unmatched. This CDR3 comprises 13 residues. In DNA form, the CDR3 reads TGTGCCAGCTCTCCCGGGACAGGGGGTGGCTACACCTTC. Its protein product is CASSPGTGGGYTF.

This chain uses TRBV18 with TRBJ1-1, with D tentatively TRBD1 (5 bases). The CDR3 extends over 14 amino acids. With 3 bases removed from V and 1 base from J, the gap between germline ends came to 9 bases. Germline V gives CDR1 KGHSH, CDR2 LQKENI. This chain's CDR3 is CASSPTQENTEAFF. DNA of the CDR3: TGTGCCAGCTCACCGACACAGGAGAACACTGAAGCTTTCTTT.